This TCR beta chain was identified in a study of OX40 agonist ivuxolimab in advanced cancers. About the full investigation: Ivuxolimab was an agonistic, fully human IgG2 monoclonal antibody directed against OX40 (CD134), a costimulatory receptor. Intravenous ivuxolimab was administered to patients every 2 weeks at six dose levels: 0.01, 0.1, 0.3, 1.5, 3 and 10 mg/kg. Of the roughly 54 patients in dose escalation, 19 had hepatocellular carcinoma, about 15 had melanoma, 9 had renal cell carcinoma and 9 had head and neck cancer. In the dose-escalation cohort, 65% to 85% of patients were male, and the mean age was 60 years with a range of about 20 to 79. Prior anti-PD-1, anti-PD-L1 or anti-CTLA-4 therapy was permitted, and approximately 40% of dose-escalation patients had received checkpoint inhibitors. Partial responses occurred in three dose-escalation patients, of whom one had hepatocellular carcinoma and two had cutaneous melanoma. The point of sequencing TCRbeta in the periphery was to test whether ivuxolimab changed TCR sequence diversity and drove clonal T-cell expansion. The paper reports the monotherapy dose-escalation portion (N = 52 patients) of the phase I ivuxolimab trial.

About this clone itself: Its binding antigen is unknown. Base-call qualities are not available, and no considerably larger clone is one nucleotide away.

Its CDR3 holds 11 amino acids, cysteine through phenylalanine. Solely the CDR3 DNA is kept, with 33 bases framed from the first base. According to the germline V gene (reference sequence), CDR1 reads DFQATT and CDR2 reads SNEGSKA. Genomic DNA was extracted from sorted cells for sequencing of the TCRbeta CDR3 region. TCRbeta CDR3 regions were sequenced using the immunoSEQ Assay. TCRdb holds this immuneACCESS table with in-frame rearrangements only. Some clones are missing; in checked studies, unresolved V genes explain under half, and the rest has no known cause. The sample data list around 71,000 clones, and 70% to 90% of these were observed just once. The ten biggest clones cover 0.95% to 1.4% of the sample. Patients with a history of autoimmune disease or receiving systemic immunosuppression were excluded from the trial. Peripheral blood for TCR sequencing was collected from all dose cohorts at baseline, on cycle 4 day 1, and on cycle 7 day 1. Samples came from an open-label, multicenter, first-in-human phase I dose-escalation trial of ivuxolimab. The trial enrolled adults with locally advanced or metastatic head and neck squamous cell, hepatocellular, melanoma or renal cell carcinoma. Before TCR sequencing, CD4+ T cells and CD8+ T cells from peripheral blood were sorted into separate populations.

Results and caveats for the whole study, not just this receptor: Antigen specificity was not determined for the clonally expanded peripheral T cells. In the 0.1-3.0 mg/kg groups, partial responders were among the patients with the lowest normalized peripheral clonal expansion, particularly in CD8+ T cells. At doses from 0.1 to 3.0 mg/kg, clonal expansion was seen in both CD4+ and CD8+ blood T cells between baseline and week 6. On average, CD8+ T cells showed more expanded clones than CD4+ T cells after ivuxolimab. Low levels of normalized T-cell clonal expansion were also seen in some nonresponding patients.

This TCR was sampled from an adult with an advanced solid tumor such as melanoma, head and neck, liver or kidney cancer. The sequencing here drew on CD4+ or CD8+ T cells sorted from blood, taken in a trial of the OX40 agonist ivuxolimab. The chain couples TRBV20-1 to TRBJ2-3; too little of a D gene remains to name it. CDR3 sequence: CSSTSTDTQYF. The DNA sequence is given as TGCAGCAGCACTAGCACAGATACGCAGTATTTT.